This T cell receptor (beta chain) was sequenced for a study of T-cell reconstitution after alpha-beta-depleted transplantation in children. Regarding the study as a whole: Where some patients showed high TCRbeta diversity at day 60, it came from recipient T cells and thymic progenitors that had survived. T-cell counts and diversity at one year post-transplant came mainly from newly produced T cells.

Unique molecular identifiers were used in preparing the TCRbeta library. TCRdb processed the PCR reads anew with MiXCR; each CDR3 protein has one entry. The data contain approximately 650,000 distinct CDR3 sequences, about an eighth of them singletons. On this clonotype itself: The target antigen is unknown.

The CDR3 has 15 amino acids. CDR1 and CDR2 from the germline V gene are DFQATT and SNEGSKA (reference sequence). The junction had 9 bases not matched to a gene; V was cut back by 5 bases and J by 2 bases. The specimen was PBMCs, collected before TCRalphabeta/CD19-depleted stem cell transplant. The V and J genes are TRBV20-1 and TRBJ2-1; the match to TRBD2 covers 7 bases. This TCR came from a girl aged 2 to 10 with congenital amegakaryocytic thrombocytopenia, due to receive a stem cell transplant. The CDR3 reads CSAGDGTTAYNEQFF. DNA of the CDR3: TGCAGTGCTGGGGACGGGACTACGGCCTACAATGAGCAGTTCTTC.